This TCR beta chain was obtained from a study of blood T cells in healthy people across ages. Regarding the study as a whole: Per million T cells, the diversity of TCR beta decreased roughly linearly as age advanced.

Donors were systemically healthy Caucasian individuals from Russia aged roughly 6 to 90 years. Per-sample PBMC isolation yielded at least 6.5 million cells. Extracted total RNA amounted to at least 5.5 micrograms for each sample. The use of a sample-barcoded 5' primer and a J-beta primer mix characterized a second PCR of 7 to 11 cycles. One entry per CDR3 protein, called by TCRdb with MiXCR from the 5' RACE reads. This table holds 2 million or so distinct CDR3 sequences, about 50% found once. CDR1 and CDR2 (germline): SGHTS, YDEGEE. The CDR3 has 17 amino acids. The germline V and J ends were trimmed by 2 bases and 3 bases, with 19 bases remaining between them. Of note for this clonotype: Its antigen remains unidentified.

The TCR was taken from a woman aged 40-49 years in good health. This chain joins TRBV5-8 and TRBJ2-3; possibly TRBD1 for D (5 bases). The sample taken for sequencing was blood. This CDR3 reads CASSFDRRREGTDTQYF. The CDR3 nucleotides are TGTGCCAGCAGCTTTGACCGTCGCAGGGAAGGGACAGATACGCAGTATTTT.